The present T cell receptor beta chain was sequenced within a study of spatial heterogeneity in lung cancer. Points from the study as a whole: Expanded alpha and beta TCR counts within tumors tracked tumor mutation counts.

From germline, CDR1 is MNHEY and CDR2 SMNVEV (reference sequence). V was clipped by 10 bases and J by 0 bases; unmatched bases: 10. This CDR3 contains 15 residues. The sample's time point: sample taken at primary tumor resection. This clonotype came up many times. Its antigen is still unknown. Via MiXCR, TCRdb re-called the 5' RACE reads, giving one row per CDR3 protein. The data show 20,000 to 25,000 distinct CDR3 sequences, with approximately 10% seen just once and around 7.3% held by the top ten. V is TRBV27 and J is TRBJ2-3, with 7 bases identical to TRBD1. The sequence was collected from a male donor with early-stage non-small cell lung cancer. The sequencing here drew on lung tumor tissue, taken at surgery. Here the CDR3 DNA reads TGTGCCACCCAAGGGGGCTTCACTAGCACAGATACGCAGTATTTT. Amino acids: CATQGGFTSTDTQYF.